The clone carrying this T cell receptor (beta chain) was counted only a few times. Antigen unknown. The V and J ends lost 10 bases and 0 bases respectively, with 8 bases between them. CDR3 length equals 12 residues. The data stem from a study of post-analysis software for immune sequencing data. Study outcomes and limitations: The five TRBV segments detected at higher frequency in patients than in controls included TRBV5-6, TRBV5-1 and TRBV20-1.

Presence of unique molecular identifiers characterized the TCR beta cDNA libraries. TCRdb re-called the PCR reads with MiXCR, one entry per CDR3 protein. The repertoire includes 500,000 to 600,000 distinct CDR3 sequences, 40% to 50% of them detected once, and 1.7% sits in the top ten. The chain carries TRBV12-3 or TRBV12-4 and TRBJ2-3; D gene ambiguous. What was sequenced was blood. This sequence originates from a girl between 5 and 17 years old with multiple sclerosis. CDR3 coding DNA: TGTGCCAACGCAGATAGCACAGATACGCAGTATTTT. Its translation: CANADSTDTQYF.